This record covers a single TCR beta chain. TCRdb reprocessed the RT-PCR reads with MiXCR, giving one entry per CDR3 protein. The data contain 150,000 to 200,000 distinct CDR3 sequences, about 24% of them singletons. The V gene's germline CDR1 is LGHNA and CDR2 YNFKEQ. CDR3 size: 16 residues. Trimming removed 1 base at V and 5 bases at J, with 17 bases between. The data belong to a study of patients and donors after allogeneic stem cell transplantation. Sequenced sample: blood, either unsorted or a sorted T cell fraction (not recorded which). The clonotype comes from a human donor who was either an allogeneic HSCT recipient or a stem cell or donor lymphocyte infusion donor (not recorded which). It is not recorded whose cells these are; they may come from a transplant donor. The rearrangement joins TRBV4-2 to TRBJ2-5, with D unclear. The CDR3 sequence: CASSQVRAGSRETQYF. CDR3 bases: TGTGCCAGCAGCCAAGTTAGAGCTGGGTCTCGGGAGACCCAGTACTTC.